This entry concerns a single T cell receptor beta chain. Its antigen is not identified. This entry is derived from a study of T-cell memory formation after mild COVID-19. The CDR3 has 14 amino acids. Germline CDR1 reads SGHRS; CDR2 reads YFSETQ. V dropped 4 bases and J dropped 0 bases, with 11 bases sitting between them. Sample barcodes and UMIs were carried by the TCR alpha and TCR beta cDNA libraries that 5'RACE generated with constant-segment primers. Each CDR3 protein is one row after TCRdb ran MiXCR on the 5' RACE reads. The data show roughly 450,000 distinct CDR3 sequences, around a sixth seen once. General study points: Some SARS-CoV-2-responding clones were already detected in memory before infection. Researchers report contracting CD4+ clones mostly in CM and EM, with CD8+ clones in EMRA.

The material sequenced was PBMCs or a T cell subset sorted from them (not recorded which). The sequence came from an adult woman who had mild COVID-19 (a few samples of this study predate the infection). Cell type and time point are not known. The chain links TRBV5-1 to TRBJ2-7; D may be TRBD1 (7 bases). The CDR3 sequence is CASSGGTVSYEQYF. The CDR3 DNA sequence: TGCGCCAGCAGCGGCGGGACAGTCTCCTACGAGCAGTACTTC.